This is a list of T cell receptor beta chains from one sample in a study of T cell responses to AZD1222 COVID-19 vaccine. Measured with immunoSEQ multiplex PCR; TCRdb has only the in-frame clones, and not every one. The sample consists of 140,000 to 150,000 clones, around 91% of them appearing once. This specimen was peripheral blood, taken on day 0 of AZD1222 vaccination. Receptor source: an adult in good health. Each CDR3 is given with its conserved first and last residue. Each record gives: V gene, J gene, clone size, D gene, CDR3 DNA, CDR3 protein. D genes are given only for firm matches. Clone size is not always given. Where it is, it says once, few, many or a class for expanded clones.

>TRBV18|TRBJ1-4|-|TRBD1
TGTGCCAGCTCACCACCGTTTACGACAGGGGGAAAACTGTTTTTT
CASSPPFTTGGKLFF
>TRBV9|TRBJ2-2|-|-
TGTGCCAGCAGCGTAGGGTCCTCCCCCGGGGAGCTGTTTTTT
CASSVGSSPGELFF
>TRBV19|TRBJ1-1|-|-
TGTGCCAGTAGTAGGGTGGGGAACACTGAAGCTTTCTTT
CASSRVGNTEAFF
>TRBV7-9|TRBJ2-1|once|TRBD2
TGTGCCAGCAGCTCCCGGGAGGTAGCGGGAGAAGATGAGCAGTTCTTC
CASSSREVAGEDEQFF
>TRBV6-6|TRBJ2-2|-|-
TGTGCCAGCAGTGATTCTACGGGGGCGGTCGGGGAGCTGTTTTTT
CASSDSTGAVGELFF
>TRBV2|TRBJ2-7|-|TRBD1
TGTGCCAGCAGTTTAGACAGGGGGCAATGGTACGAGCAGTACTTC
CASSLDRGQWYEQYF
>TRBV6-6|TRBJ2-1|-|TRBD2
TGTGCCAGCGGGACTAGCGGTTACAATGAGCAGTTCTTC
CASGTSGYNEQFF
>TRBV12-3/TRBV12-4|TRBJ1-1|-|-
TGTGCCAGCAGTTTACGGCGCGGAACTGAAGCTTTCTTT
CASSLRRGTEAFF
>TRBV27|TRBJ2-7|-|-
TGTGCCAGCAGTGTTTCCGGGAGCTCCTACGAGCAGTACTTC
CASSVSGSSYEQYF
>TRBV7-3|TRBJ2-3|-|-
TGTGCCAGCAGCTTAGACGGTGGTGGGGTCAGTACGCAGTATTTT
CASSLDGGGVSTQYF
>TRBV5-1|TRBJ1-2|-|-
TGCGCCAGCAGCTTGGCCCCCCCCGGGTTAGGCTACACCTTC
CASSLAPPGLGYTF
>TRBV3-1/TRBV3-2|TRBJ1-1|-|-
TGTGCCAGCAGCCAAGGGAACACTGAAGCTTTCTTT
CASSQGNTEAFF
>TRBV5-6|TRBJ2-7|-|TRBD1
TGTGCCAGCAGCCCATTAGGACAGGGGGCCTCCTACGAGCAGTACTTC
CASSPLGQGASYEQYF
>TRBV29-1|TRBJ2-7|-|TRBD2
TGCAGCGTTGGGGCTAGCGGGAGTTACGAGCAGTACTTC
CSVGASGSYEQYF
>TRBV28|TRBJ1-1|-|TRBD1
TGTGCCAGCAGCACCGACAGGGAGAGTGAAGCTTTCTTT
CASSTDRESEAFF
>TRBV11-1|TRBJ2-7|-|-
TGTGCCAGCAGCTTGGTCGACAACTACGAGCAGTACTTC
CASSLVDNYEQYF
>TRBV20-1|TRBJ1-5|-|-
TGCAGTGCTAGTCCCTTAGAAGGGGCAGCCATCCAGCCCCAGCATTTT
CSASPLEGAAIQPQHF